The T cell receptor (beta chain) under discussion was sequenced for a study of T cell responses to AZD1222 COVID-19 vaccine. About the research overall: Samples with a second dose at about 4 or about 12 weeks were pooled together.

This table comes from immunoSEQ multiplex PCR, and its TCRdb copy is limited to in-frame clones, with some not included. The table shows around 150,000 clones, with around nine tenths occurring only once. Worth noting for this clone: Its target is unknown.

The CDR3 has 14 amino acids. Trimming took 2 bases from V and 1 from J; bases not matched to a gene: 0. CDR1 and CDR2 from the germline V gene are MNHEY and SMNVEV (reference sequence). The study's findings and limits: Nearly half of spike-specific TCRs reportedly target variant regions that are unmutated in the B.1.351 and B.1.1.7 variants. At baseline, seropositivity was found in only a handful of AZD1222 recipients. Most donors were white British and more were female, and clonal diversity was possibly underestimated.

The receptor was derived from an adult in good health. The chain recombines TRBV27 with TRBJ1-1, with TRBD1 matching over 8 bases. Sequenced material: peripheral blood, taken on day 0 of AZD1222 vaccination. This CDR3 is CASSLQGANTEAFF. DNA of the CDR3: TGTGCCAGCAGTTTACAGGGGGCGAACACTGAAGCTTTCTTT.